Shown below are 13 T cell receptor beta chains from a single sample sequenced in a study of CD4+ T cells in melanoma. Some clones are missing from TCRdb's copy, which holds only in-frame ones; the method was immunoSEQ multiplex PCR. Of around 10,000 clones listed, about 72% were seen once; the top ten hold 13% to 15%. The sequenced sample consisted of cells from a culture (not recorded whether cultured in vitro). Receptors were obtained from a human donor with melanoma.

The chain uses TRBV6-1 and TRBJ1-3; TRBD1 agrees at 8 bases. The CDR3 extends over 13 amino acids. CDR1 is MNHNS, CDR2 SASEGT, per germline. The V gene end was trimmed by 8 bases and the J gene end by 4 bases; junction bases not matched to a gene: 4. The CDR3 loop reads CASGTGPGNTIYF. The CDR3, as DNA: TGTGCCAGCGGGACAGGTCCCGGAAACACCATATATTTT.

The chain combines TRBV11-2 with TRBJ1-5; 9 bases agree with TRBD1. CDR1 and CDR2 (germline): SGHAT, FQNNGV. This CDR3 has 19 residues. The J segment lost 3 bases and the V segment lost 1 base, leaving 13 bases of the junction unmatched. CDR3 sequence: CASSLAGTGSRFINQPQHF. In DNA, the CDR3 is TGTGCCAGCAGCTTAGCTGGGACAGGGTCCCGATTTATCAATCAGCCCCAGCATTTT. The variable domain in full, completed from reference TRBV11-2 and TRBJ1-5, reads EAGVAQSPRYKIIEKRQSVAFWCNPISGHATLYWYQQILGQGPKLLIQFQNNGVVDDSQLPKDRFSAERLKGVDSTLKIQPAKLEDSAVYLCASSLAGTGSRFINQPQHFGDGTRLSIL.

The chain employs TRBV4-1 and TRBJ1-1; D is possibly TRBD1 (5 bases). The V and J ends lost 1 base and 2 bases respectively, with 32 bases between them. The germline CDR1 and CDR2 sequences are MGHRA and YSYEKL. CDR3 size: 22 residues. The CDR3 coding sequence is TGCGCCAGCAGCCAAGTTGGTTTGAAGCGTCAGGCCGATTCGGGGGGTAACACTGAAGCTTTCTTT. Amino acids: CASSQVGLKRQADSGGNTEAFF.

This clone was detected only a few times. The chain uses TRBV7-9 and TRBJ2-2; D gene unclear. V shed 5 bases and J shed 3 bases, with 4 bases lying between them. Looked up from germline, CDR1 is SEHNR and CDR2 is FQNEAQ (reference sequence). CDR3 size: 12 residues. The CDR3 loop reads CASSLYTGELFF. The CDR3 nucleotides are TGTGCCAGCAGCCTATACACCGGGGAGCTGTTTTTT.

The rearrangement links TRBV6-5 to TRBJ2-1; D gene ambiguous. Looked up from germline, CDR1 is MNHEY and CDR2 is SVGAGI. The CDR3 is 14 residues long. Trimming took off 2 bases at V and 3 bases at J, with 8 bases between the two ends. The CDR3 DNA follows: TGTGCCAGCAGTTACGCACACAACTACAATGAGCAGTTCTTC. Protein product: CASSYAHNYNEQFF.

This sequence joins TRBV5-5 and TRBJ1-6; 7 bases line up with TRBD1. J was trimmed by 4 bases and V by 4 bases; bases with no gene match: 5. Germline V lookup: CDR1 SGHKS, CDR2 YYEKEE (reference sequence). The CDR3 sequence is 15 residues long. The CDR3 sequence: CASSPSTGYNSPLHF. The CDR3 DNA reads as TGTGCCAGCAGCCCATCGACAGGGTATAATTCACCCCTCCACTTT.

The gene calls are TRBV7-9 and TRBJ2-7; D may match TRBD1 or TRBD2 (6 bases each). CDR3 length: 11 residues. Germline lookup yields CDR1 SEHNR and CDR2 FQNEAQ (reference sequence). Trimming stripped 5 bases from V and 10 bases from J, with 12 bases between. CDR3 nucleotides: TGTGCCAGCAGCCGGAGGGACACCCAGTACTTC. This codes for CASSRRDTQYF.

This clone was observed a handful of times. The chain carries TRBV6-1 and TRBJ1-2; a possible D gene is TRBD1 (5 bases). V dropped 8 bases and J dropped 4 bases, with 20 bases sitting between them. The CDR3 extends over 15 amino acids. Germline loops: CDR1 MNHNS, CDR2 SASEGT. CDR3 in amino acids: CASRGIDSGVYGYTF. In DNA, the CDR3 is TGTGCCAGCCGAGGGATAGACAGTGGAGTCTATGGCTACACCTTC.

The chain couples TRBV12-5 to TRBJ1-3; D is unclear. The germline V and J ends were trimmed by 1 base and 0 bases, with 7 bases remaining between them. This CDR3 has 15 amino acids. CDR1 and CDR2 (germline): LGHNT, FRNRAP. Here the CDR3 DNA reads TGTGCTAGTGGTTTGGAACCCGTCTCTGGAAACACCATATATTTT. Translated, it gives CASGLEPVSGNTIYF.

CDR3 DNA sequence: TGTGCCATCAGCTTGACAGGGTCGGATGCTACGCAGTATTTT. Protein sequence: CAISLTGSDATQYF. This chain joins TRBV10-3 and TRBJ2-3; 7 bases align to TRBD1. V dropped 6 bases and J dropped 8; count of bases not matched to a gene: 11. This CDR3 has 14 residues. CDR1 is ENHRY and CDR2 is SYGVKD in the germline V gene.

The genes are TRBV6-1 and TRBJ1-2; possibly TRBD1 for D (6 bases). Germline CDR1 reads MNHNS; CDR2 reads SASEGT. The CDR3 loop spans 14 amino acids. Trimming pared 6 bases from V and 3 bases from J, leaving 14 bases between. The CDR3 DNA is TGTGCCAGCAGGGGGGCAGGGCCAGACTATGGCTACACCTTC. Encoded protein: CASRGAGPDYGYTF.

This clone was counted once. The V and J genes are TRBV6-5 and TRBJ1-1, with TRBD1 matching 7 bases. This CDR3 has 13 residues. After removal of 6 bases from V and 1 base from J, the junction contained 2 bases not matched to a gene. Germline CDR1 MNHEY, CDR2 SVGAGI. CDR3 DNA: TGTGCCAGCAGGGCAGGGGGGAACACTGAAGCTTTCTTT. Protein sequence: CASRAGGNTEAFF.

The J gene is TRBJ2-1, the V gene TRBV7-9, with D possibly being TRBD1 or TRBD2 (6 bases each). Deletions cut 1 base from V and 2 bases from J, with 9 bases between. Germline V CDR1 and CDR2: SEHNR, FQNEAQ (reference sequence). The length of the CDR3 is 15 residues. In DNA form, the CDR3 reads TGTGCCAGCAGCTTAGACGGGGGCGCCTACAATGAGCAGTTCTTC. Protein sequence: CASSLDGGAYNEQFF.